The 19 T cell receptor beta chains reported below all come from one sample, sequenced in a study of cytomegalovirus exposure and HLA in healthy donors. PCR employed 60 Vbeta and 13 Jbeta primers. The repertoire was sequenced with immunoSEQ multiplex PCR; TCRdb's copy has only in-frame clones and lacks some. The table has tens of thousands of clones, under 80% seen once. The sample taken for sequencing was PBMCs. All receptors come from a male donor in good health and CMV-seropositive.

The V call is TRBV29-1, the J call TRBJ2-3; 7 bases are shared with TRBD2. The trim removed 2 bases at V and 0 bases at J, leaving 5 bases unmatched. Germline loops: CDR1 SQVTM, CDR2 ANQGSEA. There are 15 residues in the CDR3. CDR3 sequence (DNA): TGCAGCGTTGAAACCAGCGGGACTAGCACAGATACGCAGTATTTT. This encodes CSVETSGTSTDTQYF.

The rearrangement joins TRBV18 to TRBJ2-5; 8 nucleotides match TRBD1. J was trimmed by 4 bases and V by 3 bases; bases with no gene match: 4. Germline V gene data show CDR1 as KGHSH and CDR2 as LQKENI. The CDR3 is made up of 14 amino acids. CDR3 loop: CASSPGQGRETQYF. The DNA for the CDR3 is TGTGCCAGCTCACCCGGACAGGGAAGAGAGACCCAGTACTTC.

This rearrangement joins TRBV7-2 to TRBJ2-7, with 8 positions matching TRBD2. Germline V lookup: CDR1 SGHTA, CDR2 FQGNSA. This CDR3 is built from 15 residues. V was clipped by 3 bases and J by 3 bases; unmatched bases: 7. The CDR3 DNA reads TGTGCCAGCAGCTTTTTACCCGGGGGGGACTACGAGCAGTACTTC. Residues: CASSFLPGGDYEQYF.

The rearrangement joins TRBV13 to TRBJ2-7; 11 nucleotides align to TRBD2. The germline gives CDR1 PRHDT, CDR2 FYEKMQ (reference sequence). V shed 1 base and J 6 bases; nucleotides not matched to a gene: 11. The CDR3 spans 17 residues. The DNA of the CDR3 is TGTGCCAGCAGCTTAGCCCTGACTAGCGGGACTGCAGGCGAGCAGTACTTC. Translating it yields CASSLALTSGTAGEQYF.

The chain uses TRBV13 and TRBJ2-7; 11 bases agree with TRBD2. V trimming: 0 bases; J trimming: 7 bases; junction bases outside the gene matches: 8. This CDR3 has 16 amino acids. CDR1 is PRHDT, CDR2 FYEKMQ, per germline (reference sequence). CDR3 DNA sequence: TGTGCCAGCAGCTTAGGCCTAGCGGGGGGAGGTGGGGAGCAGTACTTC. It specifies CASSLGLAGGGGEQYF.

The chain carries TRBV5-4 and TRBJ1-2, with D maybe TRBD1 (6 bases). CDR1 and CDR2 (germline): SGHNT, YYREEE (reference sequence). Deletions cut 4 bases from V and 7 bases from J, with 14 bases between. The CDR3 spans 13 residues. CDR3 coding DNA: TGTGCCAGCAGCCCCGGGGCAGGGGCTGGCTACACCTTC. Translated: CASSPGAGAGYTF.

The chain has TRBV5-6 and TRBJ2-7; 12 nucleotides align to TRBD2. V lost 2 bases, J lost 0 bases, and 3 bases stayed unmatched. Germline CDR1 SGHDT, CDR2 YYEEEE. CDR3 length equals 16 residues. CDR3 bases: TGTGCCAGCAGCTTAAGGACTAGCGGGACCTCCTACGAGCAGTACTTC. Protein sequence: CASSLRTSGTSYEQYF.

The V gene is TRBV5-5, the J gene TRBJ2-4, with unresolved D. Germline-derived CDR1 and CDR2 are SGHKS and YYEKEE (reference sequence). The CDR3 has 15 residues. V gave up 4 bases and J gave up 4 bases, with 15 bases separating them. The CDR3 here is CASSAQFIEKNIQYF. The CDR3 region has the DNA TGTGCCAGCAGCGCCCAATTTATAGAGAAAAACATTCAGTACTTC.

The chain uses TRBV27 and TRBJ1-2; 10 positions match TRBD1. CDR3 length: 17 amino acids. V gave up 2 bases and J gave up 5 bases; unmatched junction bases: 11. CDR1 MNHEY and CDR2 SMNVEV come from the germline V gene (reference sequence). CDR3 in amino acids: CASSLRLDGTGDYGYTF. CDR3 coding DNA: TGTGCCAGCAGTTTAAGGCTTGACGGGACAGGGGATTATGGCTACACCTTC.

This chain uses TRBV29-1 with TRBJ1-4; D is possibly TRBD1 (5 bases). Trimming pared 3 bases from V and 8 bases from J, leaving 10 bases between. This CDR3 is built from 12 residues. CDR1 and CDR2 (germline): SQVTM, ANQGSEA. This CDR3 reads CSVDVQGEKLFF. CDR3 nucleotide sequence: TGCAGCGTTGATGTCCAGGGAGAAAAACTGTTTTTT.

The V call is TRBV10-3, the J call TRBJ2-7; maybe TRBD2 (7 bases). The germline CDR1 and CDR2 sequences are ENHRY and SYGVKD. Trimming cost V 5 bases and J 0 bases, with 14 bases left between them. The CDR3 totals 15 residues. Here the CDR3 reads CAISRGGESSYEQYF. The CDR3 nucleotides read TGTGCCATCAGTAGGGGGGGCGAAAGCTCCTACGAGCAGTACTTC.

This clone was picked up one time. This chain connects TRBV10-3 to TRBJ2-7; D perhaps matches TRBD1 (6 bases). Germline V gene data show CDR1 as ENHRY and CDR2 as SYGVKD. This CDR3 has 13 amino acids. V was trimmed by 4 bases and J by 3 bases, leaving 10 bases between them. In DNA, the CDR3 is TGTGCCATCAGTGGGACAGTTATCTACGAGCAGTACTTC. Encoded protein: CAISGTVIYEQYF.

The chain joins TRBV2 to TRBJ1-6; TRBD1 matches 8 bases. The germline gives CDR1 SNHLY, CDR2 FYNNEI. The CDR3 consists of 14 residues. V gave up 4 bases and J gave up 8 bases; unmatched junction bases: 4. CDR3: CASSARQGHSPLHF. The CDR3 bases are TGTGCCAGCAGTGCTCGACAGGGGCATTCACCCCTCCACTTT.

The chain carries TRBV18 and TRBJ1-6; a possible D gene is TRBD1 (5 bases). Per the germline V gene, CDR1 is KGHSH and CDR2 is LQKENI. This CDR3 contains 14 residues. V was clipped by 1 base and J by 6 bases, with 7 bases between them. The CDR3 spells CASSPQGSNSPLHF. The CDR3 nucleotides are TGTGCCAGCTCACCACAGGGGTCTAATTCACCCCTCCACTTT.

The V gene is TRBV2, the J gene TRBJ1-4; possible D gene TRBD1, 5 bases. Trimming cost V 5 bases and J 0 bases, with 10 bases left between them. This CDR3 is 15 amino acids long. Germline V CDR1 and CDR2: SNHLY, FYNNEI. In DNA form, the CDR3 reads TGTGCCAGCAGTCGACAGTCTTCAACTAATGAAAAACTGTTTTTT. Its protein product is CASSRQSSTNEKLFF.

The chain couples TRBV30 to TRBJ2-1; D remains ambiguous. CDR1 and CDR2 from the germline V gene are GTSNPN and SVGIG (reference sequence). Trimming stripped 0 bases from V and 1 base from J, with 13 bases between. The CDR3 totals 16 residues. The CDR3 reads CAWSVSPQASYNEQFF. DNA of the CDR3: TGTGCCTGGAGTGTAAGCCCCCAGGCTTCCTACAATGAGCAGTTCTTC.

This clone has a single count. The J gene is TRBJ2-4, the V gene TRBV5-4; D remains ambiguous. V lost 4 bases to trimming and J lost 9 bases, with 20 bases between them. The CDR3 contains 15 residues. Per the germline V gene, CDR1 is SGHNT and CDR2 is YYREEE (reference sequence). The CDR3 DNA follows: TGTGCCAGCAGCCCAGACGCGGTTGGGTCCGGCATTCAGTACTTC. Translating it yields CASSPDAVGSGIQYF.

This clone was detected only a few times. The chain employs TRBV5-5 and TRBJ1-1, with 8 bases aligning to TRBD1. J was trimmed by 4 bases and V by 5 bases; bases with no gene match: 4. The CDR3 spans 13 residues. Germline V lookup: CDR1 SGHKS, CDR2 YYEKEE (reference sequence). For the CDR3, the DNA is TGTGCCAGCAGTCCGGACAGGGCCACTGAAGCTTTCTTT. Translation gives CASSPDRATEAFF.

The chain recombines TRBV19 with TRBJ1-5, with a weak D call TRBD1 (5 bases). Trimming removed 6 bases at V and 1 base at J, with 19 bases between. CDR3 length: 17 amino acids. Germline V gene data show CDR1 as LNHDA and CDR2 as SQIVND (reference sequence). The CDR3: CASRPSAGGGSNQPQHF. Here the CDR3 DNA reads TGTGCCAGTAGACCCTCAGCGGGGGGTGGAAGCAATCAGCCCCAGCATTTT. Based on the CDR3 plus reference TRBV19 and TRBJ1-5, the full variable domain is DGGITQSPKYLFRKEGQNVTLSCEQNLNHDAMYWYRQDPGQGLRLIYYSQIVNDFQKGDIAEGYSVSREKKESFPLTVTSAQKNPTAFYLCASRPSAGGGSNQPQHFGDGTRLSIL.